Sequencing of this T cell receptor beta chain was carried out in a study of a mutant IDH1 vaccine in newly diagnosed glioma. Study overall: Treated patients showed a male proportion of around 62%, a female proportion of approximately 38%, and a mean age of roughly 40 years.

Of note for this clone: Its antigen is unidentified.

The germline CDR1 and CDR2 sequences are SGHRS and YFSETQ. J gave up 6 bases and V 3 bases, and 6 bases lay outside the gene matches. This CDR3 region has 15 residues. Indicated time point: week 5, during vaccination. Doses consisted of 300 ug of mutant IDH1 20-mer peptide each, paired with topical imiquimod. Data came from immunoSEQ multiplex PCR; TCRdb stores just in-frame clones and leaves some out. Altogether over 50,000 clones are present, approximately 90% being singletons, with the ten largest covering approximately 4.2%. The sample consisted of PBMCs, taken from a glioma patient whose treatment included an IDH1 peptide vaccine. This clonotype was sampled from a woman between 40 and 55 years old with glioma. The chain has TRBV5-1 and TRBJ2-2; 9 bases align to TRBD1. The CDR3 reads CASSSGTGRAGELFF. The CDR3 region has the DNA TGCGCCAGCAGCTCCGGGACAGGGAGGGCCGGGGAGCTGTTTTTT.